The clone carrying this TCR beta chain was found a few times. The data belong to a study of T-cell reconstitution after alpha-beta-depleted transplantation in children. A TCRbeta library incorporating unique molecular identifiers was prepared. MiXCR, applied by TCRdb to the PCR reads, yields one record per CDR3 protein. The table lists 450,000 to 600,000 distinct CDR3 sequences, about 31% of them singletons. CDR3 length equals 13 residues. CDR1 is GTSNPN, CDR2 SVGIG, per germline (reference sequence). V gave up 5 bases and J gave up 0 bases, with 8 bases separating them. The source material was PBMCs from the stem cell graft donor, sampled from the stem cell graft. V gene TRBV30 combines with J gene TRBJ2-1; D is unresolved. The source of this sequence is a human donor who donated a stem cell graft to a child with aplastic anemia. The CDR3 DNA reads TGTGCCTGGGGTACTACCTCCTACAATGAGCAGTTCTTC. It codes for CAWGTTSYNEQFF.